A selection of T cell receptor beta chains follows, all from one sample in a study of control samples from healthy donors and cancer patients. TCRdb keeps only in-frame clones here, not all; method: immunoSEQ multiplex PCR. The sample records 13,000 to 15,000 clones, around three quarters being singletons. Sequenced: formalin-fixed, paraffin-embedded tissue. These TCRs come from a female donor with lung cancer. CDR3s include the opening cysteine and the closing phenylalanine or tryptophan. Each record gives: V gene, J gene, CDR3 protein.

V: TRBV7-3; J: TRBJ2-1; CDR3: CASSSQAGSYNEQFF
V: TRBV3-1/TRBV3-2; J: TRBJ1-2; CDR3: CASSQVQVGNYGYTF
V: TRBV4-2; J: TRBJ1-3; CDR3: CASSESSGNTIYF
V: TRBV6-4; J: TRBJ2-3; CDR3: CASSEGAQGDTQYF
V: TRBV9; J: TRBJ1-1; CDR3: CASSVGQVNTEAFF
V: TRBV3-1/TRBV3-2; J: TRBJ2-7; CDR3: CASSRWTSPGEQYF
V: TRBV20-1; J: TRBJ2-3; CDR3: CSAVQDTQYF
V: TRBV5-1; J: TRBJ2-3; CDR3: CASSLKDRGPLSTDTQYF
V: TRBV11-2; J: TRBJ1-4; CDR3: CASSLEIPRQGGIKLFF
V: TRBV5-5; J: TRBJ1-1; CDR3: CASSSDRGTEAFF
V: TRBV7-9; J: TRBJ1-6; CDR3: CASSSQGAASPLHF
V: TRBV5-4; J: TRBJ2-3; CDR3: CASRRTGGTDTQYF
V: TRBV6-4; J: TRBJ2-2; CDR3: CASSEQGANTGELFF
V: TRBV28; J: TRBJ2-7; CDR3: CASSLAPGSGSLEQYF
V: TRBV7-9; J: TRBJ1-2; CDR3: CASSKTGGGGYTF